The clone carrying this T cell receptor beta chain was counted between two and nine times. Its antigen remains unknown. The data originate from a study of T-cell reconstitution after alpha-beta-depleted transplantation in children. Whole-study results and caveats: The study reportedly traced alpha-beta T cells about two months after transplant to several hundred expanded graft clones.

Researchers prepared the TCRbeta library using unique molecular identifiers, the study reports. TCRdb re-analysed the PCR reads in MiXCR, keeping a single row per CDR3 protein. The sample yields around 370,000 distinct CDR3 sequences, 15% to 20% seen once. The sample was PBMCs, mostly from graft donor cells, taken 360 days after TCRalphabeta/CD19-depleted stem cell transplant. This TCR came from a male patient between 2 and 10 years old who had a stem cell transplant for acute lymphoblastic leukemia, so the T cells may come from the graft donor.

The CDR3 loop is CASSLRVGGGETQYF. The CDR3 coding sequence is TGTGCCAGCAGTCTTAGGGTGGGAGGTGGGGAGACCCAGTACTTC. The gene calls are TRBV28 and TRBJ2-5, with a possible D match to TRBD2 (6 bases). Looked up from germline, CDR1 is MDHEN and CDR2 is SYDVKM. The CDR3 loop spans 15 amino acids. Deletions cut 5 bases from V and 5 bases from J, with 18 bases between.